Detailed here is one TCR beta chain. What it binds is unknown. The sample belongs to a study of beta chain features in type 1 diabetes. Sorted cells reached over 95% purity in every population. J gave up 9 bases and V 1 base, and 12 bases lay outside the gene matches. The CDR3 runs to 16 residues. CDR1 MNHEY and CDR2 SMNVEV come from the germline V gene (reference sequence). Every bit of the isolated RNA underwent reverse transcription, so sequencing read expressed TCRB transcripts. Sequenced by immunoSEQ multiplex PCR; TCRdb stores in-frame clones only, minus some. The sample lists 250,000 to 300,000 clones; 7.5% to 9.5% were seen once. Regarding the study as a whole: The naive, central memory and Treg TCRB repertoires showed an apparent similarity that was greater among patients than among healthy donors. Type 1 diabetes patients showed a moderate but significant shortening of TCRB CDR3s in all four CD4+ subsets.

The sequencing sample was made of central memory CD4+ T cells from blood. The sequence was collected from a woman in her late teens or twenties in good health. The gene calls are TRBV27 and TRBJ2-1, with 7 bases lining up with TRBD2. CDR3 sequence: CASSLYQTSPGGEQFF. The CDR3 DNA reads TGTGCCAGCAGTTTATATCAGACTAGCCCCGGAGGTGAGCAGTTCTTC.